These 25 T cell receptor beta chains were sequenced from one sample in a study of control samples from healthy donors and cancer patients. Assay used: immunoSEQ multiplex PCR; TCRdb lists only in-frame clones, some missing. The table has 150,000 to 200,000 clones, over 85% seen once; the top ten hold roughly 1.3%. Sequencing was performed on blood. All receptors derive from a man between 25 and 39 years old in good health.

The V gene is TRBV7-6, the J gene TRBJ2-7, with 9 bases that match TRBD1. The germline V gene encodes CDR1 SGHVS and CDR2 FNYEAQ. The V segment lost 5 bases and the J segment 4 bases; nucleotides outside the gene matches: 6. There are 14 residues in the CDR3. In DNA form, the CDR3 reads TGTGCCAGCAGCCCCCGGGACAGGGTGTACGAGCAGTACTTC. Protein: CASSPRDRVYEQYF.

This chain uses TRBV9 with TRBJ1-1; perhaps TRBD1 as D (5 bases). In germline, CDR1 is SGDLS, CDR2 YYNGEE. This CDR3 spans 14 amino acids. Trimming removed 2 bases from V and 0 bases from J, with 8 bases in between. The CDR3 bases are TGTGCCAGCAGCGTTGGGGGTATGAACACTGAAGCTTTCTTT. Amino acids: CASSVGGMNTEAFF. Full variable domain (missing parts from reference TRBV9 and TRBJ1-1): DSGVTQTPKHLITATGQRVTLRCSPRSGDLSVYWYQQSLDQGLQFLIQYYNGEERAKGNILERFSAQQFPDLHSELNLSSLELGDSALYFCASSVGGMNTEAFFGQGTRLTVV.

This sequence joins TRBV27 and TRBJ2-7; 7 bases are a match to TRBD1. This CDR3 is built from 13 residues. Germline trimming cut 0 bases from V and 6 bases from J; bases unmatched to any gene: 2. Germline V gene data show CDR1 as MNHEY and CDR2 as SMNVEV (reference sequence). CDR3 nucleotides: TGTGCCAGCAGTTTATCCACAGGGGTCGAGCAGTACTTC. Its translation: CASSLSTGVEQYF.

The rearrangement uses TRBV5-6 and TRBJ1-4; D unresolved. This CDR3 has 14 residues. Trimming removed 5 bases from V and 1 base from J, with 9 bases in between. Germline-derived CDR1 and CDR2 are SGHDT and YYEEEE. The CDR3 loop is CASSGGRTNEKLFF. DNA of the CDR3: TGTGCCAGCAGTGGAGGACGAACTAATGAAAAACTGTTTTTT. Looking up the rest from reference TRBV5-6 and TRBJ1-4 gives the full variable domain: DAGVTQSPTHLIKTRGQQVTLRCSPKSGHDTVSWYQQALGQGPQFIFQYYEEEERQRGNFPDRFSGHQFPNYSSELNVNALLLGDSALYLCASSGGRTNEKLFFGSGTQLSVL.

The J gene is TRBJ1-4, the V gene TRBV7-2; no clear D gene. Germline V gives CDR1 SGHTA, CDR2 FQGNSA. The V and J ends lost 2 bases and 7 bases respectively, with 11 bases between them. The CDR3 runs to 14 residues. In DNA, the CDR3 is TGTGCCAGCAGCTTACGGCCCCGCGGTGAAAAACTGTTTTTT. Protein product: CASSLRPRGEKLFF.

The chain is built from TRBV6-6 and TRBJ2-7, with D possibly matching TRBD1 (6 bases). This CDR3 region has 13 residues. Germline CDR1 reads MNHNY; CDR2 reads SVGAGI (reference sequence). V lost 5 bases and J 1 base, leaving 9 bases between the germline ends. The CDR3 coding sequence is TGTGCCAGCAGTCCCGACAGGTCCTACGAGCAGTACTTC. Amino acid sequence: CASSPDRSYEQYF.

The chain couples TRBV24-1 to TRBJ1-2, with no clear D. Germline V gene sequence: CDR1 KGHDR, CDR2 SFDVKD. The CDR3 extends over 14 amino acids. V shed 2 bases and J shed 4 bases, with 10 bases lying between them. This CDR3 is CATSDSGRSYGYTF. CDR3 in DNA: TGTGCCACCAGTGATTCCGGCCGATCCTATGGCTACACCTTC.

The chain employs TRBV18 and TRBJ1-1; TRBD1 is a possible D gene (5 bases). The germline CDR1 and CDR2 sequences are KGHSH and LQKENI. The CDR3 covers 14 residues. V gave up 3 bases and J gave up 2 bases, with 10 bases separating them. The CDR3 sequence: CASSPGPRNTEAFF. The CDR3 nucleotides read TGTGCCAGCTCACCGGGGCCGCGCAACACTGAAGCTTTCTTT.

The V call is TRBV15, the J call TRBJ1-4, with 8 bases matching TRBD1. There are 16 residues in the CDR3. Germline V lookup: CDR1 LNHNV, CDR2 YYDKDF (reference sequence). V gave up 3 bases and J gave up 2 bases; unmatched junction bases: 5. CDR3 protein: CATSRDRVGTNEKLFF. The CDR3, as DNA: TGTGCCACCAGCAGGGACAGGGTTGGCACTAATGAAAAACTGTTTTTT.

This chain links TRBV21-1 with TRBJ1-5. TRBV21-1 is tagged as a pseudogene. The CDR3 contains 16 residues. CDR3 nucleotides: TGTGCCAGCAGCAAATCGGGGGACCTTGGCAATCAGCCCCAGCATTTT. Its protein product is CASSKSGDLGNQPQHF.

Of note for this clone: Distinct nucleotide sequences in the sample also encode this CDR3. This chain connects TRBV28 to TRBJ1-3; TRBD1 might be the D (5 bases). CDR1 and CDR2 from the germline V gene are MDHEN and SYDVKM. The V end lost 6 bases, the J end lost 0 bases, and 9 bases lay between the germline ends. The CDR3 totals 14 residues. This chain's CDR3 is CASRPGSSGNTIYF. As DNA, the CDR3 is TGTGCCAGCAGGCCAGGGAGCTCTGGAAACACCATATATTTT.

This clone was counted a single time. The chain links TRBV7-9 to TRBJ1-3; TRBD1 agrees at 7 bases. The trim removed 5 bases at V and 4 bases at J, leaving 5 bases unmatched. Germline values: CDR1 SEHNR, CDR2 FQNEAQ (reference sequence). CDR3 length equals 14 residues. This CDR3 reads CASSHRGSGNTIYF. The CDR3, as DNA: TGTGCCAGCAGCCACAGGGGATCAGGAAACACCATATATTTT.

V and J are TRBV10-3 and TRBJ2-6, with D maybe TRBD2 (6 bases). V lost 4 bases and J lost 1, with 20 bases in between. Germline loops: CDR1 ENHRY, CDR2 SYGVKD. The CDR3 loop spans 19 amino acids. CDR3 amino acids: CAISVRPGLRFSGANVLTF. The CDR3 bases are TGTGCCATCAGTGTGCGTCCGGGACTCCGTTTTTCTGGGGCCAACGTCCTGACTTTC.

The chain is built from TRBV7-9 and TRBJ2-1; D is unresolved. There are 14 residues in the CDR3. CDR1 and CDR2 from the germline V gene are SEHNR and FQNEAQ (reference sequence). V was shortened by 4 bases and J by 6 bases, with 13 bases between the two germline ends. The CDR3 reads CASSSKWKGNEQFF. CDR3 in DNA: TGTGCCAGCAGCTCTAAGTGGAAAGGCAATGAGCAGTTCTTC.

This clone showed up just once. This chain joins TRBV6-5 and TRBJ2-1, with TRBD1 as a possible D gene (5 bases). Germline V gene data show CDR1 as MNHEY and CDR2 as SVGAGI. Trimming removed 8 bases at V and 6 bases at J, with 17 bases between. CDR3 length: 14 residues. In DNA, the CDR3 is TGTGCCAGCGTAACAGGAAGACCGGGCAATGAGCAGTTCTTC. Translation: CASVTGRPGNEQFF.

This clone was found a few times. The J gene is TRBJ2-5, the V gene TRBV12-3 or TRBV12-4; D not resolved. V dropped 8 bases and J dropped 5 bases, with 12 bases sitting between them. The CDR3 length is 12 residues. The CDR3 sequence: CASGTTSETQYF. CDR3 nucleotide sequence: TGTGCCAGCGGAACAACGAGCGAGACCCAGTACTTC.

V is TRBV2 and J is TRBJ1-5; D possibly corresponds to TRBD1 (5 bases). Trimming stripped 4 bases from V and 0 bases from J, with 10 bases between. The CDR3 is made up of 15 amino acids. Germline V gene sequence: CDR1 SNHLY, CDR2 FYNNEI. Written as DNA, the CDR3 is TGTGCCAGCAGTGGTCAGGGAAGTAGCAATCAGCCCCAGCATTTT. It yields the protein CASSGQGSSNQPQHF.

The CDR3 reads CASSPGGVAYGYTF. DNA of the CDR3: TGTGCCAGCAGCCCAGGCGGGGTCGCCTATGGCTACACCTTC. This chain joins TRBV7-2 and TRBJ1-2, with D unclear. V was clipped by 5 bases and J by 4 bases, with 14 bases between them. This CDR3 contains 14 residues. Germline loops: CDR1 SGHTA, CDR2 FQGNSA. The full variable domain, in which reference TRBV7-2 and TRBJ1-2 provide the parts outside the CDR3, is GAGVSQSPSNKVTEKGKDVELRCDPISGHTALYWYRQSLGQGLEFLIYFQGNSAPDKSGLPSDRFSAERTGGSVSTLTIQRTQQEDSAVYLCASSPGGVAYGYTFGSGTRLTVV.

The V and J genes are TRBV28 and TRBJ2-3, with D unclear. V was trimmed by 1 base and J by 5 bases, leaving 4 bases between them. The V gene's germline CDR1 is MDHEN and CDR2 SYDVKM. The CDR3 totals 12 residues. CDR3: CASSLLRDTQYF. The CDR3 DNA is TGTGCCAGCAGTTTATTAAGAGATACGCAGTATTTT.

The chain combines TRBV2 with TRBJ1-5; the D is unclear. The germline V gene encodes CDR1 SNHLY and CDR2 FYNNEI. This CDR3 contains 11 residues. Trimming pared 5 bases from V and 7 bases from J, leaving 6 bases between. The CDR3 here is CASSLSQPQHF. In DNA form, the CDR3 reads TGTGCCAGCAGTCTAAGCCAGCCCCAGCATTTT.

CDR3 sequence: CAWRHRVGRTEAFF. Here the CDR3 DNA reads TGTGCCTGGAGACACAGGGTAGGAAGGACTGAAGCTTTCTTT. The genes are TRBV30 and TRBJ1-1; TRBD1 might be the D (6 bases). Germline CDR1 is GTSNPN and CDR2 is SVGIG (reference sequence). The CDR3 runs 14 residues. V lost 3 bases and J lost 5, with 16 bases in between.

This clone was found once. The chain has TRBV5-1 and TRBJ1-2; TRBD1 is a possible D gene (5 bases). CDR1 is SGHRS and CDR2 is YFSETQ in the germline V gene. This CDR3 has 14 amino acids. The ends were cut back, 4 bases at V and 9 bases at J, with 19 bases in the middle. CDR3 sequence: CASSGSVQGGSYTF. The CDR3 DNA sequence: TGCGCCAGCAGCGGGAGTGTCCAGGGAGGAAGCTACACCTTC.

V and J are TRBV2 and TRBJ1-6, with D tentatively TRBD1 (6 bases). The CDR3 spans 15 residues. Germline-derived CDR1 and CDR2 are SNHLY and FYNNEI. V lost 4 bases and J lost 7, with 14 bases in between. The CDR3 loop is CASSAAGARNSPLHF. The CDR3 DNA reads TGTGCCAGCAGTGCTGCAGGGGCAAGAAATTCACCCCTCCACTTT.

In regard to this clone: The limits of the CDR3 on the DNA are not certain, so only TCRdb's listed CDR3 is given. The rearrangement joins TRBV7-9 to TRBJ1-1. The CDR3 has 15 residues if both end residues are counted. The germline V gene has CDR1 SEHNR and CDR2 FQNEAQ (reference sequence). This CDR3 is CASSFWRGVNTEAFF.

The rearrangement links TRBV30 to TRBJ2-2; D is unclear. The CDR3 is made up of 11 amino acids. V dropped 5 bases and J dropped 9 bases, with 10 bases sitting between them. Germline values: CDR1 GTSNPN, CDR2 SVGIG (reference sequence). The CDR3 region is CAWGPTRELFF. The CDR3 DNA reads TGTGCCTGGGGCCCCACGAGGGAGCTGTTTTTT.